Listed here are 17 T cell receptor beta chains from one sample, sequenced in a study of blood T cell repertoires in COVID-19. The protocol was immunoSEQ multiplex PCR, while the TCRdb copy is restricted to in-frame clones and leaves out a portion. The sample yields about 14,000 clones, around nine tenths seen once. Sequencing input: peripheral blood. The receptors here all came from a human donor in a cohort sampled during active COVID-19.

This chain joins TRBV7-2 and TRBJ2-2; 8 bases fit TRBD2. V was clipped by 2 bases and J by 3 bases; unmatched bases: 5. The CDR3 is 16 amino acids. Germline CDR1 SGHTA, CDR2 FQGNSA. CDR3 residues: CASSLSSGGDTGELFF. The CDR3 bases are TGTGCCAGCAGCTTATCGAGCGGGGGCGACACCGGGGAGCTGTTTTTT.

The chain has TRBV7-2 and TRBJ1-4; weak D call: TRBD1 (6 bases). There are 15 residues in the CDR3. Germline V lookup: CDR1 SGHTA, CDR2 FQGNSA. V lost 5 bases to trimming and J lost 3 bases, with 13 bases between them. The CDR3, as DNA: TGTGCCAGCAGCCCTACAGGGTGGTCTAATGAAAAACTGTTTTTT. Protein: CASSPTGWSNEKLFF.

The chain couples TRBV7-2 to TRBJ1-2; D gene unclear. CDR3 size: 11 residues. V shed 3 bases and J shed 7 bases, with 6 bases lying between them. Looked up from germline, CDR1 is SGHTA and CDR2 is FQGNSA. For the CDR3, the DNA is TGTGCCAGCAGCTTCGGTCGTGGCTACACCTTC. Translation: CASSFGRGYTF. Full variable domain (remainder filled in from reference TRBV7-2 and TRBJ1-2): GAGVSQSPSNKVTEKGKDVELRCDPISGHTALYWYRQSLGQGLEFLIYFQGNSAPDKSGLPSDRFSAERTGGSVSTLTIQRTQQEDSAVYLCASSFGRGYTFGSGTRLTVV.

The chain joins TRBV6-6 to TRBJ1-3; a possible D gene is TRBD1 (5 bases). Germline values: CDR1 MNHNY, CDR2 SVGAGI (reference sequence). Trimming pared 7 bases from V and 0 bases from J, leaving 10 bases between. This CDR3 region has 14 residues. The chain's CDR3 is CASNYRSSGNTIYF. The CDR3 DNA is TGTGCCAGCAACTACAGGAGCTCTGGAAACACCATATATTTT.

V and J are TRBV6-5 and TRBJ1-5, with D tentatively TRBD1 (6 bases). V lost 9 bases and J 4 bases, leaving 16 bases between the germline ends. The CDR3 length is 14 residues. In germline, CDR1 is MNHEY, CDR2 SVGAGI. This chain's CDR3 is CASQGRGINQPQHF. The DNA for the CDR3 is TGTGCCAGTCAAGGCAGGGGCATTAATCAGCCCCAGCATTTT.

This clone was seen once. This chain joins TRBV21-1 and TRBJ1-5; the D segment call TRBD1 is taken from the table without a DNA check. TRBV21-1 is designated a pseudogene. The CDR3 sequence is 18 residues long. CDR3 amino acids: CASSKGQGARGSNQPQHF. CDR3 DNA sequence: TGTGCCAGCAGCAAAGGGCAGGGGGCAAGGGGAAGTAATCAGCCCCAGCATTTT.

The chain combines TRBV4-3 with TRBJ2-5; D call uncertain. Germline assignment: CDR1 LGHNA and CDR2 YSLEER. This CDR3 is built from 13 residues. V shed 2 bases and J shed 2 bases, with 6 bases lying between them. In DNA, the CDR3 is TGCGCCAGCAGCCAAAACTATCAAGAGACCCAGTACTTC. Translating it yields CASSQNYQETQYF.

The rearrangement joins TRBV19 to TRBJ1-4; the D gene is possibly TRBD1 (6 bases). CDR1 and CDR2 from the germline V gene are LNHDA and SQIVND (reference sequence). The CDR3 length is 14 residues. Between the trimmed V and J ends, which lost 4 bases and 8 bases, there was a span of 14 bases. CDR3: CASSRTDRAEKLFF. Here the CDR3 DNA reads TGTGCCAGTAGTAGGACGGACAGAGCAGAAAAACTGTTTTTT.

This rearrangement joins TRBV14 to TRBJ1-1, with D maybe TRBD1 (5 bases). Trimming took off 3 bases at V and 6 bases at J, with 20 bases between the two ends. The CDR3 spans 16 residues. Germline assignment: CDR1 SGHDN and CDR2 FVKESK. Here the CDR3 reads CASSQGGRGYVAEAFF. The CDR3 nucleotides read TGTGCCAGCAGCCAGGGGGGGAGGGGATATGTCGCTGAAGCTTTCTTT.

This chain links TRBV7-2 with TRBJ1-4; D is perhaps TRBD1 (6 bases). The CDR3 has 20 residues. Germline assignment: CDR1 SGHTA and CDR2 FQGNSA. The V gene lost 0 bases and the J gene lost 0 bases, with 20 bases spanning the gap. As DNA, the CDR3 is TGTGCCAGCAGCTTAGCGCCCGGGGTGGGGGCGAGAGCAACTAATGAAAAACTGTTTTTT. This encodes CASSLAPGVGARATNEKLFF.

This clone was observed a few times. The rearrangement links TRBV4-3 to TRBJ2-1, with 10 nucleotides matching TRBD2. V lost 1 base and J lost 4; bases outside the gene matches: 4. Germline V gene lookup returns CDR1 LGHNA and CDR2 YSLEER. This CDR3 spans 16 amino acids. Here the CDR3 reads CASSQGLAGEYNEQFF. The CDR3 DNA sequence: TGCGCCAGCAGCCAAGGGCTAGCGGGGGAATACAATGAGCAGTTCTTC.

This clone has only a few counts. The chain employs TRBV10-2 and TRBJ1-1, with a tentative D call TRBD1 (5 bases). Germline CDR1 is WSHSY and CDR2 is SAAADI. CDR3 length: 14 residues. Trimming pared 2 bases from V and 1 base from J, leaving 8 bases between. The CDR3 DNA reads TGCGCCAGCAGTGAGACCGACAGGAACACTGAAGCTTTCTTT. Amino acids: CASSETDRNTEAFF.

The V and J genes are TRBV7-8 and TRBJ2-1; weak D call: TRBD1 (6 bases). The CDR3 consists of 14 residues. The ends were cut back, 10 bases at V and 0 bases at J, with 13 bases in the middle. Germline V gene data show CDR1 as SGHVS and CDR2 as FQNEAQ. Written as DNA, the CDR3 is TGTGCCACCCCTCTGGACAGCTCCTACAATGAGCAGTTCTTC. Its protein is CATPLDSSYNEQFF.

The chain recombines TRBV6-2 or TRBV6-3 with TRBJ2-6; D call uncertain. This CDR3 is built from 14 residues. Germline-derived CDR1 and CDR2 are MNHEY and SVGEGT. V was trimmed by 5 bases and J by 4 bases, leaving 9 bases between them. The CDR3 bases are TGTGCCAGCAGTACCCCTAAGGGGGCCAACGTCCTGACTTTC. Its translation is CASSTPKGANVLTF.

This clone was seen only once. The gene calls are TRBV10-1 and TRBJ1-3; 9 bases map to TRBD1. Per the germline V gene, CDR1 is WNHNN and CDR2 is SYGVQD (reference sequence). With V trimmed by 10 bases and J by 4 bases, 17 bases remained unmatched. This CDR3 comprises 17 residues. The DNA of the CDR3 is TGCGCCACCACACAATCGAAGGACAGGGGTGGCGGAAACACCATATATTTT. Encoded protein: CATTQSKDRGGGNTIYF.

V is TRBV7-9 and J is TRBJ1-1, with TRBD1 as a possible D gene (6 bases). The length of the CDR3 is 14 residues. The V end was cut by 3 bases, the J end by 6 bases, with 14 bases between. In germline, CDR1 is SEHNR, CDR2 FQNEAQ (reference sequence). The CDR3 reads CASSFGQGLAEAFF. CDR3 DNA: TGTGCCAGCAGCTTCGGCCAGGGGCTTGCTGAAGCTTTCTTT. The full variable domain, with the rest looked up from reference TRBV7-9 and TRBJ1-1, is DTGVSQNPRHKITKRGQNVTFRCDPISEHNRLYWYRQTLGQGPEFLTYFQNEAQLEKSRLLSDRFSAERPKGSFSTLEIQRTEQGDSAMYLCASSFGQGLAEAFFGQGTRLTVV.

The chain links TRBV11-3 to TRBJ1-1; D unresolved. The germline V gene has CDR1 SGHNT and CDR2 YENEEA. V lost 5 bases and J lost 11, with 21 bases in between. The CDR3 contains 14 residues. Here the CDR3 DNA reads TGTGCCAGCAGCCCCCAGGCGGTGAGCCGCGGGGCTTTCTTT. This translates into CASSPQAVSRGAFF.